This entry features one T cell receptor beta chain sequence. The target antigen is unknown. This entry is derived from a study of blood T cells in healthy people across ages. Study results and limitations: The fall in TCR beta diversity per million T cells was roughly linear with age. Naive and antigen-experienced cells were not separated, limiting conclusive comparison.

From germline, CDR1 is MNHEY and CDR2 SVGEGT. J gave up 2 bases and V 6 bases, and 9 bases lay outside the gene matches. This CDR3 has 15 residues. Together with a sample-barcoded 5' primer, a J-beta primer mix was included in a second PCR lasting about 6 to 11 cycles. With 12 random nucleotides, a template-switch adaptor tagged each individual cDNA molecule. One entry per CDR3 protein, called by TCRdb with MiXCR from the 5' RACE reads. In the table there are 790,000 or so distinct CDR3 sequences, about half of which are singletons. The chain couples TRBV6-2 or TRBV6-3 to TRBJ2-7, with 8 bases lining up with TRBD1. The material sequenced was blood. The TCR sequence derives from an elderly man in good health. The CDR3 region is CASSPGQGQTYEQYF. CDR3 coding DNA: TGTGCCAGCAGCCCCGGACAGGGCCAAACCTACGAGCAGTACTTC.